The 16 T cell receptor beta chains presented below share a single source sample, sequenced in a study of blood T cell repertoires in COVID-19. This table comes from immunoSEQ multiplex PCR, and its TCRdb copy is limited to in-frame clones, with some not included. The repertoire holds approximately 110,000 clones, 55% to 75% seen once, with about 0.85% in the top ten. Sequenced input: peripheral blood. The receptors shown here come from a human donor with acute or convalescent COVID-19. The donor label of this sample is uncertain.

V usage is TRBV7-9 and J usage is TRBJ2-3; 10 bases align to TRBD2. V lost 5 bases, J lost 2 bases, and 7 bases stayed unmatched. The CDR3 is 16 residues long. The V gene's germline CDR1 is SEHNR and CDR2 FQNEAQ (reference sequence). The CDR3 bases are TGTGCCAGCAGCCCGGGACTAGCGCCTACCACAGATACGCAGTATTTT. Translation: CASSPGLAPTTDTQYF.

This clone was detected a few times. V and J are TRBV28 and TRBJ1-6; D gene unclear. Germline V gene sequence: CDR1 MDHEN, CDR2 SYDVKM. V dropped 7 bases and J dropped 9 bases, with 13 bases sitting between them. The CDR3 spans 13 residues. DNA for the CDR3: TGTGCCAGCACCGACCCGGGGAGTTCACCCCTCCACTTT. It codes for CASTDPGSSPLHF.

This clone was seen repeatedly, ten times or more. DNA for the CDR3: TGTGCCAGCAGCGAGAAAAACATTCAGTACTTC. Residues: CASSEKNIQYF. V usage is TRBV12-3 or TRBV12-4 and J usage is TRBJ2-4; D gene unclear. The CDR3 is made up of 11 amino acids. Trimming removed 6 bases at V and 4 bases at J, with 4 bases between.

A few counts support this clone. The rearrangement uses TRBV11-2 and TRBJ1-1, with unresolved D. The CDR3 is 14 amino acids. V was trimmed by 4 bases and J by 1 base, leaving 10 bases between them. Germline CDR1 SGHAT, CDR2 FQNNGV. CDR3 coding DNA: TGTGCCAGCAGCTCTACCCGACAGAACACTGAAGCTTTCTTT. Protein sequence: CASSSTRQNTEAFF.

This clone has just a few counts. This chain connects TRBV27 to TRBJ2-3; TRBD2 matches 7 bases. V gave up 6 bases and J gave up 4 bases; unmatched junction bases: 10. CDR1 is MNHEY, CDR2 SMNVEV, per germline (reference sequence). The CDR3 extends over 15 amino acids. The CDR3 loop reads CASRRRETSSDTQYF. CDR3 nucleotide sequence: TGTGCCAGCAGGAGGCGGGAGACGTCGTCAGATACGCAGTATTTT.

The CDR3 protein is CASSEGRGYTF. CDR3 coding DNA: TGTGCCAGCAGTGAAGGGAGGGGCTACACCTTC. The chain has TRBV12-3 or TRBV12-4 and TRBJ1-2; D gene ambiguous. The V end lost 5 bases, the J end lost 8 bases, and 9 bases lay between the germline ends. The CDR3 is made up of 11 amino acids.

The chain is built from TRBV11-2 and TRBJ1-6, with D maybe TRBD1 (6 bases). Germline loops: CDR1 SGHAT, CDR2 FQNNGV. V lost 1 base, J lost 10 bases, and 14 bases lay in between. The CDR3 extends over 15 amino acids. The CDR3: CASSLGHRVVSPLHF. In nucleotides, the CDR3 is TGTGCCAGCAGCTTAGGTCACAGGGTGGTGTCACCCCTCCACTTT.

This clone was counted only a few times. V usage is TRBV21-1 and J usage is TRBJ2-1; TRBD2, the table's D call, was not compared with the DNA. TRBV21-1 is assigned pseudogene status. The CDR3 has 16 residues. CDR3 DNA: TGTGCCAGCAGCAAACGGACTAGCGGAACCTACAATGAGCAGTTCTTC. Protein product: CASSKRTSGTYNEQFF.

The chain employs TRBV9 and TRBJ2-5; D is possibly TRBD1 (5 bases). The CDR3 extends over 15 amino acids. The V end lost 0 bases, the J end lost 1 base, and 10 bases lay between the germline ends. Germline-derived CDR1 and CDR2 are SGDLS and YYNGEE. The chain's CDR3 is CASSVGRTLQETQYF. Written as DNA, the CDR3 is TGTGCCAGCAGCGTAGGGCGGACACTCCAAGAGACCCAGTACTTC.

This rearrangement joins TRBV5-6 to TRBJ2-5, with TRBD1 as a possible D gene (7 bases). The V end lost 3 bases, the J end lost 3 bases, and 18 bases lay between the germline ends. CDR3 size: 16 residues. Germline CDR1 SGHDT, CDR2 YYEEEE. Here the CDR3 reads CASSWLGAGGKETQYF. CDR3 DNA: TGTGCCAGCAGCTGGTTGGGCGCAGGGGGGAAAGAGACCCAGTACTTC.

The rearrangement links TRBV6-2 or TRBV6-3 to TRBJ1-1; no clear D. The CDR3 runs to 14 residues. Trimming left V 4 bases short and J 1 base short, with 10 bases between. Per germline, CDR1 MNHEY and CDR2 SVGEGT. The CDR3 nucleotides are TGTGCCAGCAGTTTCCGACGGGGGAACACTGAAGCTTTCTTT. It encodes CASSFRRGNTEAFF.

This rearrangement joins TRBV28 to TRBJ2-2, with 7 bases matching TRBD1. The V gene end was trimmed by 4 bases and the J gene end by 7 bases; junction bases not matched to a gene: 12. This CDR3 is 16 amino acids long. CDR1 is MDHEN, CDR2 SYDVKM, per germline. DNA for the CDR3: TGTGCCAGCAGTTCGCCGGGGACAGCCAAAGGCGGGGAGCTGTTTTTT. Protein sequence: CASSSPGTAKGGELFF.

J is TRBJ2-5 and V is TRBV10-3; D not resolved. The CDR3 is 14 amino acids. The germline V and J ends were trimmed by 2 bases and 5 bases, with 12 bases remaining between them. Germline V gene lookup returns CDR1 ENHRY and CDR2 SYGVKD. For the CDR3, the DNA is TGTGCCATCAGTGAGGAGCTTCGTTGGGAGACCCAGTACTTC. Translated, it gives CAISEELRWETQYF.

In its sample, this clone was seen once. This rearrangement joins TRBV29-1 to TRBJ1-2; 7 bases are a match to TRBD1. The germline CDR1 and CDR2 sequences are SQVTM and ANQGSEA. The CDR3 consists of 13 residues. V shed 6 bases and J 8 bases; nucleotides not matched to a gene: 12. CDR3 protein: CSVAGTALLGYTF. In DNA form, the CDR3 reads TGCAGCGTCGCCGGGACAGCCCTATTGGGCTACACCTTC.

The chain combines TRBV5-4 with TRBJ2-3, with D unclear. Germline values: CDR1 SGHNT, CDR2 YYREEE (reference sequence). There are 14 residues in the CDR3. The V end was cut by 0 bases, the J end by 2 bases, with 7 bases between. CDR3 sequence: CASSLVQYTDTQYF. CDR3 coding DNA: TGTGCCAGCAGCTTGGTTCAGTACACAGATACGCAGTATTTT.

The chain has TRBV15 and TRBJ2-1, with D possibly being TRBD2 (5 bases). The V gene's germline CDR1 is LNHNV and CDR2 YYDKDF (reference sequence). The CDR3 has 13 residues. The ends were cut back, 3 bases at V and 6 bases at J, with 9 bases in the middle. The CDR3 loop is CATSSRRGNEQFF. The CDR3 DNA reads TGTGCCACCAGCAGTCGTCGGGGCAATGAGCAGTTCTTC.